This is a list of T cell receptor beta chains from one sample in a study of blood T cells in healthy people across ages. MiXCR, applied by TCRdb to the 5' RACE reads, yields one record per CDR3 protein. In the table there are about 680,000 distinct CDR3 sequences, about half of which are singletons. The sample was blood. The receptors come from a woman in her fifties or sixties in good health. The CDR3 runs from the conserved cysteine through the conserved F or W. The D gene is left open where the match is weak. The size of a clone is reported for some rows only, either as once, few or many, or as a class for expanded clones.

many NA TRBJ1-1 TRBV20-1 CSAAPVRQSQKAFF TGCAGTGCTGCCCCTGTCCGACAGTCGCAAAAAGCTTTCTTT
NA TRBD2 TRBJ2-3 TRBV15 CATSRVQAGVVDTQYF TGTGCCACCAGCAGAGTTCAAGCGGGAGTGGTAGATACGCAGTATTTT
NA NA TRBJ2-5 TRBV7-2 CASSQRTDRTGYF TGTGCCAGCAGCCAGCGGACGGATAGGACGGGGTACTTC
NA NA TRBJ1-2 TRBV7-3 CASSSTGLAGYTF TGTGCCAGCAGCTCTACAGGGTTGGCTGGCTACACCTTC
NA TRBD1 TRBJ2-6 TRBV6-1 CASTLDRTSGANVLTF TGTGCCAGCACCCTGGACAGGACCTCTGGGGCCAACGTCCTGACTTTC
NA TRBD2 TRBJ2-3 TRBV28 CASSSGTSGFTDTQYF TGTGCCAGCAGTTCCGGGACTAGCGGTTTCACAGATACGCAGTATTTT
few NA TRBJ2-4 TRBV7-8 CASSRLSGGKNIQYF TGTGCCAGCAGCAGACTCAGCGGTGGGAAAAACATTCAGTACTTC
few TRBD2 TRBJ2-5 TRBV28 CASRGTSGRQETQYF TGTGCCAGCAGGGGGACTAGCGGGAGGCAAGAGACCCAGTACTTC
NA NA TRBJ2-4 TRBV15 CATSGRDGLQYF TGTGCCACCAGCGGAAGGGACGGCCTACAGTACTTC
few TRBD2 TRBJ2-7 TRBV20-1 CSAKTSGRGGEQYF TGCAGTGCAAAGACTAGCGGACGGGGTGGGGAGCAGTACTTC
NA TRBD1 TRBJ1-1 TRBV29-1 CSVPGGSTEAFF TGCAGCGTTCCAGGGGGTTCCACTGAAGCTTTCTTT
NA NA TRBJ2-7 TRBV20-1 CSAAPVGVSYEQYF TGCAGTGCTGCCCCGGTGGGGGTATCCTACGAGCAGTACTTC
NA NA TRBJ1-4 TRBV7-2 CASSYREGEKLFF TGTGCCAGCAGCTACAGGGAAGGGGAAAAACTGTTTTTT
NA TRBD1 TRBJ1-1 TRBV2 CASSATGSLAFF TGTGCCAGCAGCGCGACAGGGAGTTTGGCTTTCTTT
NA TRBD1 TRBJ2-1 TRBV27 CASRPDRQTYNEQFF TGTGCCAGCAGGCCGGACAGGCAAACCTACAATGAGCAGTTCTTC
many NA TRBJ1-4 TRBV4-3 CASSQDWDSSANEKLFF TGCGCCAGCAGCCAAGACTGGGACTCGTCCGCTAATGAAAAACTGTTTTTT
NA NA TRBJ2-3 TRBV9 CASSVKSMDTQYF TGTGCCAGCAGCGTCAAGTCGATGGATACGCAGTATTTT
NA NA TRBJ2-1 TRBV15 CATSRDFGVRHEGEQFF TGTGCCACCAGCAGAGACTTTGGGGTAAGGCACGAAGGTGAGCAGTTCTTC
many TRBD2 TRBJ2-1 TRBV15 CATSRGGTSGTNEQFF TGTGCCACCAGCAGAGGCGGGACTAGCGGGACCAATGAGCAGTTCTTC
once NA TRBJ2-4 TRBV27 CASSLSFQGLHIQYF TGTGCCAGCAGTTTATCATTCCAGGGGTTACACATTCAGTACTTC
NA TRBD1 TRBJ1-2 TRBV6-2/TRBV6-3 CASSLTGTGGYSYTF TGTGCCAGCAGCCTAACCGGGACAGGGGGCTATAGCTACACCTTC
NA TRBD2 TRBJ2-3 TRBV20-1 CSATPRLADVTDTQYF TGCAGTGCTACGCCCCGGCTAGCGGACGTCACAGATACGCAGTATTTT
few TRBD2 TRBJ2-3 TRBV20-1 CSASALIAGPTDTQYF TGCAGTGCTAGTGCCCTTATAGCGGGACCAACAGATACGCAGTATTTT
NA NA TRBJ2-1 TRBV7-3 CASSLAGNHEQFF TGTGCCAGCAGCTTAGCGGGGAACCATGAGCAGTTCTTC
NA TRBD2 TRBJ2-1 TRBV4-1 CASSQDPGLAGDSSYNEQFF TGCGCCAGCAGCCAAGATCCCGGACTAGCGGGGGACAGCTCCTACAATGAGCAGTTCTTC
NA NA TRBJ1-2 TRBV6-6 CASSYRADRDNYGYTF TGTGCCAGCAGTTATCGCGCGGACAGAGATAACTATGGCTACACCTTC
NA NA TRBJ2-2 TRBV5-6 CASSLQGRNTGERFF TGTGCCAGCAGCTTACAGGGGAGGAACACCGGGGAGCGGTTTTTT
NA TRBD1 TRBJ1-6 TRBV2 CASSVGTGGYNSPLHF TGTGCCAGCAGTGTCGGGACAGGGGGCTATAATTCACCCCTCCACTTT
NA NA TRBJ1-2 TRBV6-5 CATRDTHYGYTF TGTGCCACCAGGGACACCCACTATGGCTACACCTTC
NA NA TRBJ2-2 TRBV5-1 CASSPGPGGYTGELFF TGCGCCAGCAGCCCTGGGCCAGGGGGGTACACCGGGGAGCTGTTTTTT
NA NA TRBJ2-7 TRBV27 CASSLSAGLSSYEQYF TGTGCCAGCAGTTTATCGGCAGGGCTTAGCTCCTACGAGCAGTACTTC
NA NA TRBJ1-1 TRBV30 CAWSVWEDAFF TGTGCCTGGAGTGTTTGGGAGGATGCTTTCTTT
few TRBD2 TRBJ2-7 TRBV7-2 CASSLSGRRSYEQYF TGTGCCAGCAGCTTGAGCGGGAGAAGGTCGTACGAGCAGTACTTC
once NA TRBJ1-6 TRBV7-3 CASSLNPAGNSPLHF TGTGCCAGCAGCTTAAATCCAGCCGGGAATTCACCCCTCCACTTT
NA TRBD1 TRBJ1-1 TRBV7-3 CASSGTGDTEAFF TGTGCCAGCAGCGGCACAGGGGACACTGAAGCTTTCTTT
NA TRBD2 TRBJ2-5 TRBV18 CASSPSGTGREQYF TGTGCCAGCTCACCGTCAGGGACGGGGCGGGAGCAGTACTTC
NA NA TRBJ2-5 TRBV5-1 CASSLNRAPNEQYF TGCGCCAGCAGCTTAAACAGGGCGCCAAATGAGCAGTACTTC
NA NA TRBJ2-3 TRBV7-6 CASSLPLRAHTDTQYF TGTGCCAGCAGCCTCCCGTTGAGAGCCCACACAGATACGCAGTATTTT
once NA TRBJ2-2 TRBV3-1 CASTPGVTGELFF TGTGCCAGCACCCCAGGGGTTACCGGGGAGCTGTTTTTT
once TRBD2 TRBJ2-1 TRBV28 CASSRQTSGTIIGNEQFF TGTGCCAGCAGTCGACAGACTAGCGGGACAATCATTGGCAATGAGCAGTTCTTC
few TRBD1 TRBJ1-1 TRBV4-2 CASSQLGQGGTEAFF TGTGCCAGCAGCCAATTGGGACAGGGTGGTACCGAAGCTTTCTTT
NA TRBD1 TRBJ1-1 TRBV7-9 CASKGQGTANTEAFF TGTGCCAGCAAGGGACAGGGGACCGCAAACACTGAAGCTTTCTTT
few NA TRBJ2-3 TRBV25-1 CASSAPRLVDTQYF TGTGCCAGCAGTGCCCCCCGACTAGTAGATACGCAGTATTTT
NA NA TRBJ2-3 TRBV7-2 CASSQVDTQYF TGTGCCAGCAGCCAGGTGGATACGCAGTATTTT
NA TRBD2 TRBJ2-5 TRBV6-2/TRBV6-3 CASGTSGRWQYF TGTGCCAGCGGGACTAGCGGGAGATGGCAGTACTTC
NA TRBD2 TRBJ2-4 TRBV5-1 CASSLGSSGKNIQYF TGCGCCAGCAGCTTGGGGTCTAGCGGAAAAAACATTCAGTACTTC
few NA TRBJ1-4 TRBV27 CASSLLSGAELFF TGTGCCAGCAGTTTACTTTCGGGGGCAGAACTGTTTTTT
many NA TRBJ2-7 TRBV7-2 CASSLNFYEQYF TGTGCCAGCAGCTTAAATTTCTACGAGCAGTACTTC
few TRBD1 TRBJ2-7 TRBV27 CASENSPPGQGYNEQYF TGTGCCAGCGAGAACTCCCCCCCGGGACAGGGGTACAATGAGCAGTACTTC
few NA TRBJ1-6 TRBV20-1 CSARDRTVAGTGSPLHF TGCAGTGCTAGAGATCGAACAGTCGCAGGAACGGGTTCACCCCTCCACTTT
NA NA TRBJ1-4 TRBV4-1 CASSQDRAGGEKLFF TGCGCCAGCAGCCAAGATAGGGCCGGGGGAGAAAAACTGTTTTTT
few TRBD2 TRBJ2-5 TRBV7-9 CASSFLAGGRGETQYF TGTGCCAGCAGCTTCCTAGCGGGAGGCCGGGGAGAGACCCAGTACTTC
NA NA TRBJ1-2 TRBV6-1 CASSEARFSDRNYGYTF TGTGCCAGCAGTGAAGCGCGTTTCTCCGACAGGAACTATGGCTACACCTTC
few NA TRBJ1-6 TRBV10-3 CASHRDYNSPLHF TGTGCCTCTCACAGGGACTATAATTCACCCCTCCACTTT
few TRBD2 TRBJ2-3 TRBV5-1 CASSTSGDTDTQYF TGCGCCAGCAGCACTAGCGGGGACACAGATACGCAGTATTTT
once NA TRBJ2-3 TRBV18 CASSPPGTHTQYF TGTGCCAGCTCACCACCCGGGACACATACGCAGTATTTT
NA NA TRBJ2-7 TRBV7-2 CASSLVGQGGSYEQYF TGTGCCAGCAGCTTAGTCGGGCAGGGGGGCTCCTACGAGCAGTACTTC
few TRBD1 TRBJ2-3 TRBV28 CAVRDSSTDTQYF TGTGCTGTCCGGGACAGCAGCACAGATACGCAGTATTTT
NA NA TRBJ2-1 TRBV20-1 CSARPPLVGEQFF TGCAGTGCTAGACCACCACTAGTAGGGGAGCAGTTCTTC